These 27 T cell receptor beta chains originate from one sample sequenced in a study of blood T cells in healthy people across ages. A J-beta primer mix and a sample-barcoded 5' primer were used in a second PCR of about 6 to 12 cycles. TCRdb called the 5' RACE reads again in MiXCR, with one record for every CDR3 protein. Of more than 1,000,000 distinct CDR3 sequences listed, 20% to 25% are singletons. Separately, the same data were catalogued under a study of T cells of mothers and their children.

Material for sequencing was blood. These receptors were taken from a girl aged 2 to 9 in good health.

The genes are TRBV12-3 or TRBV12-4 and TRBJ1-1, with 7 bases identical to TRBD1. The ends lost 2 bases at V and 1 base at J; junction bases unmatched: 4. The CDR3 is 15 residues long. The CDR3 bases are TGTGCCAGCAGTTTACAGTCAGGGGGGAACACTGAAGCTTTCTTT. Its protein product is CASSLQSGGNTEAFF.

This sequence joins TRBV7-9 and TRBJ2-1; 13 bases fit TRBD2. The germline CDR1 and CDR2 sequences are SEHNR and FQNEAQ (reference sequence). The V segment lost 5 bases and the J segment 7 bases; nucleotides outside the gene matches: 5. The CDR3 spans 15 residues. CDR3 nucleotides: TGTGCCAGCAGCATCCGGACTAGCGGGGGTAATGAGCAGTTCTTC. It codes for CASSIRTSGGNEQFF.

This clonotype has just a few counts. This chain connects TRBV7-9 to TRBJ2-2; no clear D. Germline V lookup: CDR1 SEHNR, CDR2 FQNEAQ (reference sequence). This CDR3 has 12 residues. Trimming shortened V by 7 bases and J by 4 bases, and 7 bases separated the two germline ends. CDR3 bases: TGTGCCAGCATCTTGGGCACCGGGGAGCTGTTTTTT. This encodes CASILGTGELFF.

This chain connects TRBV2 to TRBJ1-2; 8 nucleotides match TRBD1. The CDR3 length is 13 residues. Trimming cost V 8 bases and J 5 bases; bases outside gene matches: 7. Germline CDR1 reads SNHLY; CDR2 reads FYNNEI. CDR3 protein: CASGPTGAYGYTF. In nucleotides, the CDR3 is TGTGCCAGCGGTCCGACAGGGGCATATGGCTACACCTTC. The whole variable domain, remainder taken from reference TRBV2 and TRBJ1-2, is EPEVTQTPSHQVTQMGQEVILRCVPISNHLYFYWYRQILGQKVEFLVSFYNNEISEKSEIFDDQFSVERPDGSNFTLKIRSTKLEDSAMYFCASGPTGAYGYTFGSGTRLTVV.

This clonotype was observed once. The chain links TRBV20-1 to TRBJ1-1, with no clear D. Germline V CDR1 and CDR2: DFQATT, SNEGSKA (reference sequence). V lost 1 base, J lost 1 base, and 10 bases lay in between. The CDR3 extends over 14 amino acids. The CDR3 sequence: CSARGVSGNTEAFF. The DNA of the CDR3 is TGCAGTGCTAGAGGGGTCAGTGGGAACACTGAAGCTTTCTTT.

V and J are TRBV7-2 and TRBJ2-7, with TRBD2 as a possible D gene (5 bases). The germline V gene encodes CDR1 SGHTA and CDR2 FQGNSA. The CDR3 runs 15 residues. V was trimmed by 5 bases and J by 4 bases, leaving 18 bases between them. DNA of the CDR3: TGTGCCAGCAGCACTACCGGGGTCCGTACTTACGAGCAGTACTTC. Its translation: CASSTTGVRTYEQYF.

This clonotype was picked up a small number of times. The chain recombines TRBV6-6 with TRBJ2-3; TRBD2 agrees at 11 bases. Germline assignment: CDR1 MNHNY and CDR2 SVGAGI (reference sequence). V dropped 5 bases and J dropped 3; count of bases not matched to a gene: 4. The CDR3 is made up of 15 amino acids. The CDR3 protein is CASSHLAGGTDTQYF. CDR3 in DNA: TGTGCCAGCAGTCACCTAGCGGGAGGTACAGATACGCAGTATTTT.

The chain links TRBV7-2 to TRBJ1-4; no definite D call. The CDR3 loop spans 16 amino acids. The V end lost 1 base, the J end lost 4 bases, and 13 bases lay between the germline ends. Germline assignment: CDR1 SGHTA and CDR2 FQGNSA. The CDR3 DNA reads TGTGCCAGCAGCTTAGAGGGTGGGCTCCTTAATGAAAAACTGTTTTTT. Its protein product is CASSLEGGLLNEKLFF.

This clonotype was found a few times. The chain's CDR3 is CASSYFRGSGRVNEQFF. CDR3 nucleotide sequence: TGTGCCAGCAGTTACTTCCGGGGTAGCGGGAGGGTCAATGAGCAGTTCTTC. This chain joins TRBV6-6 and TRBJ2-1; 11 positions match TRBD2. The CDR3 has 17 residues. From germline, CDR1 is MNHNY and CDR2 SVGAGI (reference sequence). After removal of 1 base from V and 6 bases from J, the junction contained 8 bases not matched to a gene.

The chain combines TRBV20-1 with TRBJ2-3; weak D call: TRBD2 (6 bases). Germline lookup yields CDR1 DFQATT and CDR2 SNEGSKA (reference sequence). The CDR3 contains 14 residues. V lost 3 bases to trimming and J lost 7 bases, with 17 bases between them. The CDR3 nucleotides are TGCAGTGCTAGGGGGGTCGGACTACCCAATACGCAGTATTTT. Protein: CSARGVGLPNTQYF.

In its sample, this clonotype was seen a few times. This chain connects TRBV29-1 to TRBJ2-5; maybe TRBD2 (6 bases). Judging by the DNA end, TRBJ2-7 fits better; the J call may be wrong. Germline loops: CDR1 SQVTM, CDR2 ANQGSEA. CDR3 size: 13 residues. CDR3 loop: CSVGWSLRGEQYF. In nucleotides, the CDR3 is TGCAGCGTTGGGTGGTCCTTGCGGGGCGAGCAGTACTTC.

This clonotype was observed a handful of times. This rearrangement joins TRBV7-2 to TRBJ2-4; 7 nucleotides align to TRBD2. Trimming removed 10 bases from V and 16 bases from J; junction bases left unmatched: 13. Germline V CDR1 and CDR2: SGHTA, FQGNSA. The CDR3 runs to 11 residues. Here the CDR3 DNA reads TGTGCCATACCGCGGACTAGTAGACAATACTTC. Protein product: CAIPRTSRQYF.

This clonotype turned up a few times. The chain couples TRBV18 to TRBJ2-3; D tentatively fits TRBD1 or TRBD2 (5 bases each). V lost 2 bases to trimming and J lost 2 bases, with 11 bases between them. CDR1 is KGHSH, CDR2 LQKENI, per germline. The CDR3 is 15 amino acids. The CDR3 here is CASSPSEGSTDTQYF. Written as DNA, the CDR3 is TGTGCCAGCTCACCATCCGAGGGGTCCACAGATACGCAGTATTTT.

A few counts support this clonotype. The CDR3 DNA reads TGCAGCGTTGAGGGGGGTGGGAATGAGCAGTTCTTC. Its protein product is CSVEGGGNEQFF. The chain couples TRBV29-1 to TRBJ2-1, with a tentative D call TRBD2 (6 bases). This CDR3 has 12 residues. CDR1 and CDR2 (germline): SQVTM, ANQGSEA. V was cut by 3 bases and J by 7 bases, with 10 bases left in between.

The table lists this clonotype with a few counts. The gene calls are TRBV11-3 and TRBJ1-1; D call uncertain. In germline, CDR1 is SGHNT, CDR2 YENEEA. The CDR3 spans 15 residues. V lost 5 bases, J lost 5 bases, and 18 bases lay in between. CDR3 sequence reads: CASSRSPGDGTEAFF. The CDR3 DNA follows: TGTGCCAGCAGCCGTAGCCCAGGTGACGGAACTGAAGCTTTCTTT. The full variable domain, with the rest looked up from reference TRBV11-3 and TRBJ1-1, is EAGVVQSPRYKIIEKKQPVAFWCNPISGHNTLYWYLQNLGQGPELLIRYENEEAVDDSQLPKDRFSAERLKGVDSTLKIQPAELGDSAVYLCASSRSPGDGTEAFFGQGTRLTVV.

Details on this clonotype: Just one base apart from a much larger clone, this may be a read error. This sequence joins TRBV12-5 and TRBJ2-3; 7 nucleotides align to TRBD2. Germline V CDR1 and CDR2: LGHNT, FRNRAP. The CDR3 has 12 residues. The trim removed 10 bases at V and 4 bases at J, leaving 5 bases unmatched. The CDR3 here is CANGEGADTQYF. CDR3 nucleotide sequence: TGTGCTAATGGGGAGGGAGCAGATACGCAGTATTTT.

This clonotype has more than one count but fewer than ten. The rearrangement links TRBV3-1 to TRBJ2-7; TRBD2 matches 11 bases. The CDR3 spans 15 residues. Germline V CDR1 and CDR2: LGHDT, YNNKEL (reference sequence). Trimming removed 5 bases from V and 2 bases from J; junction bases left unmatched: 5. The CDR3 sequence: CASSSSGRPPYEQYF. DNA for the CDR3: TGTGCCAGCAGCTCTAGCGGGAGGCCTCCCTACGAGCAGTACTTC.

The rearrangement joins TRBV11-2 to TRBJ1-4; 9 bases line up with TRBD1. V was pared by 5 bases and J by 0 bases, with 7 bases of the junction left unmatched. The CDR3 length is 17 residues. CDR1 SGHAT and CDR2 FQNNGV come from the germline V gene. The CDR3 loop reads CASSPTGGSATNEKLFF. The CDR3 bases are TGTGCCAGCAGCCCTACAGGGGGCAGCGCAACTAATGAAAAACTGTTTTTT.

This chain connects TRBV7-9 to TRBJ2-5, with D tentatively TRBD2 (5 bases). The J call is uncertain, as TRBJ2-1 better fits the DNA end. The CDR3 sequence is 16 residues long. Looked up from germline, CDR1 is SEHNR and CDR2 is FQNEAQ (reference sequence). This CDR3 is CASSLDPRRLGNEQFF. The DNA for the CDR3 is TGTGCCAGCAGCTTAGATCCCCGGAGGCTTGGCAATGAGCAGTTCTTC.

This clonotype turned up a few times. The gene calls are TRBV6-1 and TRBJ2-5, with 8 bases that match TRBD2. CDR1 is MNHNS, CDR2 SASEGT, per germline. The length of the CDR3 is 13 residues. The J segment lost 4 bases and the V segment lost 6 bases, leaving 4 bases of the junction unmatched. The CDR3 coding sequence is TGTGCCAGCAGAGAAAGCGGGAGAGAGACCCAGTACTTC. The encoded protein is CASRESGRETQYF.

The CDR3 DNA reads TGCAGTGCTAGAGATCCCGGACTAGCGGGACCCCTTAGCTCCTACAATGAGCAGTTCTTC. It specifies CSARDPGLAGPLSSYNEQFF. This chain links TRBV20-1 with TRBJ2-1, with 12 positions matching TRBD2. Trimming at V came to 0 bases and at J to 0 bases, leaving 12 bases not matched to a gene. The CDR3 has 20 amino acids. Germline loops: CDR1 DFQATT, CDR2 SNEGSKA (reference sequence).

The chain has TRBV10-3 and TRBJ2-1, with D possibly matching TRBD1 (5 bases). V was shortened by 3 bases and J by 9 bases, with 6 bases between the two germline ends. This CDR3 is 11 amino acids long. CDR1 and CDR2 from the germline V gene are ENHRY and SYGVKD. The CDR3 protein is CAISERGEQFF. Written as DNA, the CDR3 is TGTGCCATCAGTGAAAGGGGTGAGCAGTTCTTC.

Only a few counts were recorded for this clonotype. One end of the junction is discordant with germline, which a read error may explain. J is TRBJ2-1 and V is TRBV12-5; the D is unclear. Germline-derived CDR1 and CDR2 are LGHNT and FRNRAP. The CDR3 covers 13 residues. The CDR3 nucleotides read TGTGCTAGTGGTTTGGTAGAAGGGAATGAGCAGCTCTTC. This codes for CASGLVEGNEQLF.

The sample holds a few counts of this clonotype. J is TRBJ1-1 and V is TRBV12-3 or TRBV12-4; 7 nucleotides align to TRBD1. The V gene end was trimmed by 1 base and the J gene end by 11 bases; junction bases not matched to a gene: 13. The CDR3 is 15 residues long. The CDR3 DNA reads as TGTGCCAGCAGTTTAGACCTCGAGGGGGCCGGAGTCGCTTTCTTT. This translates into CASSLDLEGAGVAFF.

This clonotype was counted only a few times. The rearrangement uses TRBV29-1 and TRBJ1-2, with TRBD1 identical over 10 bases. This CDR3 comprises 14 residues. Germline V gene data show CDR1 as SQVTM and CDR2 as ANQGSEA. J lost 6 bases, V lost 3 bases, and 7 bases had no gene match. This CDR3 reads CSVEEDRGFNGYTF. The CDR3 coding sequence is TGCAGCGTTGAGGAGGACAGGGGGTTTAATGGCTACACCTTC. Together with reference TRBV29-1 and TRBJ1-2, the CDR3 gives the full variable domain: SAVISQKPSRDICQRGTSLTIQCQVDSQVTMMFWYRQQPGQSLTLIATANQGSEATYESGFVIDKFPISRPNLTFSTLTVSNMSPEDSSIYLCSVEEDRGFNGYTFGSGTRLTVV.

This clonotype was seen a few times. The chain recombines TRBV2 with TRBJ2-1; D is possibly TRBD1 (6 bases). The DNA end is a closer match to TRBJ2-7, so the J assignment may be wrong. Germline V lookup: CDR1 SNHLY, CDR2 FYNNEI. CDR3 length equals 15 residues. The CDR3 sequence is CASSEIQGEFYEQYF. CDR3 DNA: TGTGCCAGCAGTGAAATACAGGGTGAATTCTACGAGCAGTACTTC.

J is TRBJ1-1 and V is TRBV29-1; D is uncertain. The germline gives CDR1 SQVTM, CDR2 ANQGSEA. The CDR3 loop spans 13 amino acids. The V end lost 6 bases, the J end lost 3 bases, and 14 bases lay between the germline ends. The CDR3 protein is CSVRLVGDTEAFF. CDR3 nucleotide sequence: TGCAGCGTCCGGCTAGTCGGGGACACTGAAGCTTTCTTT.